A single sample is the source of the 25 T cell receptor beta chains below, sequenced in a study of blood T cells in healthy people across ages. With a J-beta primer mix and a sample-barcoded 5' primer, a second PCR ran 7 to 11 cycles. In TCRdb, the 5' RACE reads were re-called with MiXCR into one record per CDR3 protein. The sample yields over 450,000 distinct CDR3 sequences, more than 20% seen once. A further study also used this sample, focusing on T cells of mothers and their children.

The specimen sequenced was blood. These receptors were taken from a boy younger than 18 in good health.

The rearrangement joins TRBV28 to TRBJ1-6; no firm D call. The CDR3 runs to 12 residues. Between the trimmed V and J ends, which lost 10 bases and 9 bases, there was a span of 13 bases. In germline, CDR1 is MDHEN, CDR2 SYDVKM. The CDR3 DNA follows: TGTGCCAACAGCCTTTTGGGTTCACCCCTCCACTTT. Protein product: CANSLLGSPLHF. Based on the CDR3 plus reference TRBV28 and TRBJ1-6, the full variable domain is DVKVTQSSRYLVKRTGEKVFLECVQDMDHENMFWYRQDPGLGLRLIYFSYDVKMKEKGDIPEGYSVSREKKERFSLILESASTNQTSMYLCANSLLGSPLHFGNGTRLTVT.

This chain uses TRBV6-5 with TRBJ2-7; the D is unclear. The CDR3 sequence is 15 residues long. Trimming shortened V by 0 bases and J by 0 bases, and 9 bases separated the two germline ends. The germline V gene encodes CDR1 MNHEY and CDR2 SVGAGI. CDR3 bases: TGTGCCAGCAGTTACTCGTGGCAGAGCTCCTACGAGCAGTACTTC. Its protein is CASSYSWQSSYEQYF.

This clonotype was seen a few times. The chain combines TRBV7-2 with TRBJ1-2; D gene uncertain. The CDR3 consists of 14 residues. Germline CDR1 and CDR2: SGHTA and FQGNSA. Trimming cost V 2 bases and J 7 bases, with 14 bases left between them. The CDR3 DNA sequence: TGTGCCAGCAGCTTATCACCCAGCCCGACTGGCTACACCTTC. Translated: CASSLSPSPTGYTF.

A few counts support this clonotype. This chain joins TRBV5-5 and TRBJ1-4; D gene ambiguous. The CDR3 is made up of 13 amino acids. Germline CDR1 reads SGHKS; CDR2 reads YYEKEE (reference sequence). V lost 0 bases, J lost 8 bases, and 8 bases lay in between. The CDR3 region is CASSLAGPEKLFF. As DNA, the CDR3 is TGTGCCAGCAGCTTGGCCGGGCCCGAAAAACTGTTTTTT.

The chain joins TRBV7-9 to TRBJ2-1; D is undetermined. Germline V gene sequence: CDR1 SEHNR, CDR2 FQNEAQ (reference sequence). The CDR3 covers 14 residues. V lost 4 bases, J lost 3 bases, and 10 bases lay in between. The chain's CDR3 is CASSSDDFYNEQFF. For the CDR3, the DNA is TGTGCCAGCAGCTCCGACGATTTCTACAATGAGCAGTTCTTC. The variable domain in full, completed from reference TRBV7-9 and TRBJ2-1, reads DTGVSQNPRHKITKRGQNVTFRCDPISEHNRLYWYRQTLGQGPEFLTYFQNEAQLEKSRLLSDRFSAERPKGSFSTLEIQRTEQGDSAMYLCASSSDDFYNEQFFGPGTRLTVL.

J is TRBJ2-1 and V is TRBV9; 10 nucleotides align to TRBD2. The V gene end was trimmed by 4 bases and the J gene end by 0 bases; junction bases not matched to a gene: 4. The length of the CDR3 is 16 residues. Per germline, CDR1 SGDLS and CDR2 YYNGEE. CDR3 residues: CASSTPSGSSYNEQFF. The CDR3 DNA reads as TGTGCCAGCAGCACCCCTAGCGGGAGCTCCTACAATGAGCAGTTCTTC.

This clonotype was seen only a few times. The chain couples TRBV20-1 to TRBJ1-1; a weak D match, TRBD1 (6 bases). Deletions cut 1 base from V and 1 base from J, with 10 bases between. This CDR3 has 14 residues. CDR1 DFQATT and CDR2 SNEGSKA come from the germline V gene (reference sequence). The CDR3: CSARAGGRNTEAFF. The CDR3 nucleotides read TGCAGTGCTAGAGCTGGGGGCAGGAACACTGAAGCTTTCTTT.

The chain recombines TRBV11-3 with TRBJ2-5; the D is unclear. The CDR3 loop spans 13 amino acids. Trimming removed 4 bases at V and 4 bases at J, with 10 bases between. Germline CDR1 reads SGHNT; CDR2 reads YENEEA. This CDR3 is CASSSDFGETQYF. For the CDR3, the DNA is TGTGCCAGCAGCTCCGATTTTGGAGAGACCCAGTACTTC.

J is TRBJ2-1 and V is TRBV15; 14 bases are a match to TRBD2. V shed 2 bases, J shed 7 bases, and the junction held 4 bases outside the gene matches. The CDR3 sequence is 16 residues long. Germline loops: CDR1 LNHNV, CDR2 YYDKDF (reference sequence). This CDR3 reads CATSRLGLAGDNEQFF. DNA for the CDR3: TGTGCCACCAGCAGACTGGGACTAGCGGGAGATAATGAGCAGTTCTTC.

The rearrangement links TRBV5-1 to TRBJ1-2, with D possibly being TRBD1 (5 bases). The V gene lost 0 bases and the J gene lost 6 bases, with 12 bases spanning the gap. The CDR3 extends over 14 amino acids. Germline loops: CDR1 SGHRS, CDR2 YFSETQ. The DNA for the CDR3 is TGCGCCAGCAGCTTGGATTGGGGGGATAATGGCTACACCTTC. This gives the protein CASSLDWGDNGYTF. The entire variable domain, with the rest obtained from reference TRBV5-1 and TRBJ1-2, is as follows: KAGVTQTPRYLIKTRGQQVTLSCSPISGHRSVSWYQQTPGQGLQFLFEYFSETQRNKGNFPGRFSGRQFSNSRSEMNVSTLELGDSALYLCASSLDWGDNGYTFGSGTRLTVV.

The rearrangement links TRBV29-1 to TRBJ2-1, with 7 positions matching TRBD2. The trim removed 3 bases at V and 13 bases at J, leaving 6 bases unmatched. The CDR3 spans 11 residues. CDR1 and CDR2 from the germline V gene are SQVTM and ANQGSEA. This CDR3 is CSVDAGLPQFF. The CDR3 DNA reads TGCAGCGTTGACGCGGGACTACCTCAGTTCTTC.

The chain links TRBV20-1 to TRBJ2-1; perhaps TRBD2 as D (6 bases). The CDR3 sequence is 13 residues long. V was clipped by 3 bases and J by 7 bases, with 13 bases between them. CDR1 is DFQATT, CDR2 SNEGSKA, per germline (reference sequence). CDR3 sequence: CSASGSSGNEQFF. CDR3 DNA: TGCAGTGCTAGTGGCTCGAGCGGGAATGAGCAGTTCTTC.

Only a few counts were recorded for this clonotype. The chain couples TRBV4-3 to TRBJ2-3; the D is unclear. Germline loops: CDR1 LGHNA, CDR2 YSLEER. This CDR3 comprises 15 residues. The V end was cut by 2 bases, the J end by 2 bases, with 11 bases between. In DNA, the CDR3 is TGCGCCAGCAGCCAAATCGCTGGGTACACAGATACGCAGTATTTT. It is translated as CASSQIAGYTDTQYF.

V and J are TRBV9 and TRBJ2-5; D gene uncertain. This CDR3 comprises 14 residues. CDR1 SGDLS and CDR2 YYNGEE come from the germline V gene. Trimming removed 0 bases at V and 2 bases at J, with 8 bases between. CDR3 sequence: CASSVGLVQETQYF. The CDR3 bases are TGTGCCAGCAGCGTAGGCCTGGTTCAAGAGACCCAGTACTTC.

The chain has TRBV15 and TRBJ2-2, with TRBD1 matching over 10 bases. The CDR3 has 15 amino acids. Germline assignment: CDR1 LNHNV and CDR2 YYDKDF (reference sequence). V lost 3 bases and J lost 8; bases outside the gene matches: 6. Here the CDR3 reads CATSRAGQGKGELFF. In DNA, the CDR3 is TGTGCCACCAGCAGGGCGGGACAGGGGAAAGGGGAGCTGTTTTTT.

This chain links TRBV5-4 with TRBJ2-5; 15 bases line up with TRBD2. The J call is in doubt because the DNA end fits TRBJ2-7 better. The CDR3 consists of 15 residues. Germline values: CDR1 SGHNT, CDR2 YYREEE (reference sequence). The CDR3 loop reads CASSGGLAGGYEQYF. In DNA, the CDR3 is TGTGCCAGCAGCGGTGGACTAGCGGGGGGGTACGAGCAGTACTTC.

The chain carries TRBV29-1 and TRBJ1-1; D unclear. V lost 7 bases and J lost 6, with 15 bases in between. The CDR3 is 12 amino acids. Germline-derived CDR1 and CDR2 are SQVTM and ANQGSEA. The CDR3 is CSGLVDGAEAFF. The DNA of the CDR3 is TGCAGCGGCTTAGTGGATGGGGCTGAAGCTTTCTTT.

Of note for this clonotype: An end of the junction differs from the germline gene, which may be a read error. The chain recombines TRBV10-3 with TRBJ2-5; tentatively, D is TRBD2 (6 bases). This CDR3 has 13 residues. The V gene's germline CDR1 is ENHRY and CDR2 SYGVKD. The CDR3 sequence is CAISRLDRETQYF. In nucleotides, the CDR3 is TGTGCCATCAGCCGACTAGATAGAGAGACCCAGTATTTC.

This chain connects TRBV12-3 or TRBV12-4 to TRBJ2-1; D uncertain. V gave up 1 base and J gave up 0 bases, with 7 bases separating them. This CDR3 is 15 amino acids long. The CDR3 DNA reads TGTGCCAGCAGTTTAGGAGCTGTCTCCTACAATGAGCAGTTCTTC. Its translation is CASSLGAVSYNEQFF.

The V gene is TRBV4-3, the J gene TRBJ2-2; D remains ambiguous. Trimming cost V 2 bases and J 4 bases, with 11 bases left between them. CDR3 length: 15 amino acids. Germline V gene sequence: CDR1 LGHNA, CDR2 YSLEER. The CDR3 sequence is CASSQSPDPTGELFF. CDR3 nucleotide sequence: TGCGCCAGCAGCCAAAGTCCCGACCCCACCGGGGAGCTGTTTTTT.

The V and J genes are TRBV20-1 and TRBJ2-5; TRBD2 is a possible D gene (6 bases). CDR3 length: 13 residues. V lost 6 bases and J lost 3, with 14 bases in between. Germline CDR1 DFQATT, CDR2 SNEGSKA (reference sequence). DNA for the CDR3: TGCAGTGCCCCCCAGACGGGAGAAGAGACCCAGTACTTC. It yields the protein CSAPQTGEETQYF.

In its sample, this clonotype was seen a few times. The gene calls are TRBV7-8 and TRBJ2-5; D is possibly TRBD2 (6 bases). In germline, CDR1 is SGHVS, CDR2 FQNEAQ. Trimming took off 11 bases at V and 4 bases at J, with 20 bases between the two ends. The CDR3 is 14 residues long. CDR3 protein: CASSEGRPPETQYF. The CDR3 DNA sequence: TGTGCCTCCTCCGAGGGGAGGCCCCCAGAGACCCAGTACTTC.

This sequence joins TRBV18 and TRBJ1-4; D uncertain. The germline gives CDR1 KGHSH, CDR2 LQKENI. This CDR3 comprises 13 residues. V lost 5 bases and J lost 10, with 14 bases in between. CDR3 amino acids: CASSFRGPAKLFF. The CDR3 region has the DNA TGTGCCAGCTCATTTCGTGGGCCCGCAAAACTGTTTTTT.

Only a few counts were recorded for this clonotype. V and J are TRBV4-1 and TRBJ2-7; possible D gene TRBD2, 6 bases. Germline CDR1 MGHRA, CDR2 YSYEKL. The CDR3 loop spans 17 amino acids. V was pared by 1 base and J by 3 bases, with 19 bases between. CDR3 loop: CASSQVAGGKTYYEQYF. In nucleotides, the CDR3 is TGCGCCAGCAGCCAAGTCGCCGGAGGGAAAACTTACTACGAGCAGTACTTC.

CDR3 residues: CASSQDGMVAGWRNIQYF. CDR3 sequence (DNA): TGCGCCAGCAGCCAAGATGGGATGGTAGCGGGATGGAGAAACATTCAGTACTTC. The genes are TRBV4-1 and TRBJ2-4; TRBD2 aligns across 8 bases. The junction had 13 bases not matched to a gene; V was cut back by 0 bases and J by 6 bases. Per germline, CDR1 MGHRA and CDR2 YSYEKL. The CDR3 contains 18 residues.